This section outlines one T cell receptor beta chain sequence together with its context. Its specificity is not known. The entry originates in a study of radiotherapy plus CTLA-4 blockade in lung cancer. General study results and limits: Best predicting response, reportedly, were early blood T cell clone dynamics, with interferon-beta.

The data were produced by immunoSEQ multiplex PCR, yet TCRdb's version contains in-frame clones alone and is incomplete. The profile shows around 63,000 clones, 65% to 85% of them singletons. CDR1 is LGHNA, CDR2 YSLEER, per germline. With 1 base clipped from V and 4 bases from J, the junction kept 3 bases outside the gene matches. The CDR3 length is 15 residues. The sequenced sample was peripheral blood, obtained from a patient treated with radiotherapy plus ipilimumab. The sequence derives from a human donor with non-small cell lung cancer whose response to radiotherapy plus ipilimumab could not be evaluated. Some clones in this sample may be carry-over from other donors' samples. The chain is built from TRBV4-3 and TRBJ2-5; 10 bases are a match to TRBD1. In DNA form, the CDR3 reads TGCGCCAGCAGCCAAGGGACAGGGGGATCAGAGACCCAGTACTTC. Translation gives CASSQGTGGSETQYF.